Each of the 18 T cell receptor beta chains below was sequenced from the same sample in a study of blood T cell repertoires in COVID-19. Repertoires were generated with immunoSEQ multiplex PCR, while TCRdb's copy carries only in-frame clones and drops some. The data contain about 170,000 clones, over 75% of them singletons. Sequenced sample: peripheral blood. Receptors originate from a man aged 55 to 70 who had recovered from COVID-19.

This chain joins TRBV9 and TRBJ2-7; D is ambiguous. This CDR3 has 14 amino acids. CDR1 SGDLS and CDR2 YYNGEE come from the germline V gene. Between the trimmed V and J ends, which lost 4 bases and 6 bases, there was a span of 17 bases. The CDR3 here is CASSFRLESGEQYF. In nucleotides, the CDR3 is TGTGCCAGCAGCTTCCGTCTTGAATCGGGCGAGCAGTACTTC. The variable domain in full, with the rest retrieved from reference TRBV9 and TRBJ2-7, is DSGVTQTPKHLITATGQRVTLRCSPRSGDLSVYWYQQSLDQGLQFLIQYYNGEERAKGNILERFSAQQFPDLHSELNLSSLELGDSALYFCASSFRLESGEQYFGPGTRLTVT.

This chain joins TRBV3-1 (or the pseudogene TRBV3-2) and TRBJ2-6, with a possible D match to TRBD1 (6 bases). CDR1 and CDR2 (germline): LGHDT, YNNKEL (reference sequence). Deletions cut 2 bases from V and 1 base from J, with 18 bases between. The length of the CDR3 is 19 residues. CDR3 amino acids: CASSQLPRQVLSGANVLTF. The CDR3 DNA reads TGTGCCAGCAGCCAATTACCCCGACAGGTATTATCTGGGGCCAACGTCCTGACTTTC.

V is TRBV19 and J is TRBJ2-2, with 9 nucleotides matching TRBD1. Germline CDR1 LNHDA, CDR2 SQIVND (reference sequence). J was trimmed by 6 bases and V by 3 bases; bases with no gene match: 8. This CDR3 contains 16 residues. As DNA, the CDR3 is TGTGCCAGTAGTATCGAGGGACAGGGAGCTCCCGGGGAGCTGTTTTTT. This sequence encodes CASSIEGQGAPGELFF. Full variable domain (missing parts from reference TRBV19 and TRBJ2-2): DGGITQSPKYLFRKEGQNVTLSCEQNLNHDAMYWYRQDPGQGLRLIYYSQIVNDFQKGDIAEGYSVSREKKESFPLTVTSAQKNPTAFYLCASSIEGQGAPGELFFGEGSRLTVL.

The CDR3 sequence is CASSSKGGYEQYF. The CDR3 region has the DNA TGCGCCAGCAGCTCCAAGGGGGGGTACGAGCAGTACTTC. The V and J genes are TRBV5-1 and TRBJ2-7; maybe TRBD2 (7 bases). Trimming pared 3 bases from V and 4 bases from J, leaving 11 bases between. The CDR3 loop spans 13 amino acids. CDR1 is SGHRS, CDR2 YFSETQ, per germline.

This clone was observed once. The chain carries TRBV27 and TRBJ1-5; D is unclear. CDR1 and CDR2 (germline): MNHEY, SMNVEV (reference sequence). The germline V and J ends were trimmed by 3 bases and 0 bases, with 9 bases remaining between them. The CDR3 covers 15 residues. The CDR3 sequence is CASSFFPFSNQPQHF. The CDR3 DNA reads TGTGCCAGCAGTTTTTTCCCCTTTAGCAATCAGCCCCAGCATTTT.

The sample holds one count of this clone. The gene calls are TRBV5-4 and TRBJ2-5, with TRBD2 matching 13 bases. The CDR3 spans 18 residues. CDR1 is SGHNT, CDR2 YYREEE, per germline (reference sequence). Trimming at V came to 4 bases and at J to 1 base, leaving 10 bases not matched to a gene. CDR3 protein: CASSQKTSGGTSQETQYF. Here the CDR3 DNA reads TGTGCCAGCAGCCAGAAGACTAGCGGGGGGACCTCCCAAGAGACCCAGTACTTC.

V gene TRBV5-6 combines with J gene TRBJ1-2; no reliable D call. The CDR3 is made up of 16 amino acids. The germline CDR1 and CDR2 sequences are SGHDT and YYEEEE. Trimming removed 2 bases from V and 0 bases from J, with 14 bases in between. The CDR3 region has the DNA TGTGCCAGCAGCTTCGTCCAATCACTTTCTAACTATGGCTACACCTTC. This translates into CASSFVQSLSNYGYTF. Using reference TRBV5-6 and TRBJ1-2 for the parts outside the CDR3, the full variable domain is DAGVTQSPTHLIKTRGQQVTLRCSPKSGHDTVSWYQQALGQGPQFIFQYYEEEERQRGNFPDRFSGHQFPNYSSELNVNALLLGDSALYLCASSFVQSLSNYGYTFGSGTRLTVV.

The rearrangement links TRBV6-5 to TRBJ1-5; a weak D match, TRBD1 (6 bases). The CDR3 is 14 residues long. The germline gives CDR1 MNHEY, CDR2 SVGAGI. V lost 6 bases, J lost 7 bases, and 16 bases lay in between. The CDR3 loop is CASSTRGAGQPQHF. As DNA, the CDR3 is TGTGCCAGCAGCACCCGGGGGGCTGGGCAGCCCCAGCATTTT.

The chain has TRBV29-1 and TRBJ1-1, with 7 bases matching TRBD1. The germline CDR1 and CDR2 sequences are SQVTM and ANQGSEA. Unmatched junction bases numbered 4, after V lost 4 bases and J lost 2 bases. The CDR3 spans 13 residues. Here the CDR3 reads CSVAVGGNTEAFF. DNA of the CDR3: TGCAGCGTTGCTGTAGGGGGCAACACTGAAGCTTTCTTT.

The rearrangement uses TRBV5-4 and TRBJ2-7; 8 bases map to TRBD2. V was pared by 2 bases and J by 5 bases, with 6 bases of the junction left unmatched. The CDR3 has 14 residues. Germline CDR1 SGHNT, CDR2 YYREEE (reference sequence). The CDR3 region is CASSFMGLDNEQYF. The DNA of the CDR3 is TGTGCCAGCAGCTTTATGGGACTAGACAACGAGCAGTACTTC.

The V and J genes are TRBV9 and TRBJ2-3; D is uncertain. The V end was cut by 1 base, the J end by 2 bases, with 8 bases between. The CDR3 contains 14 residues. Germline values: CDR1 SGDLS, CDR2 YYNGEE. CDR3 loop: CASSVQTATDTQYF. CDR3 coding DNA: TGTGCCAGCAGCGTACAAACAGCCACAGATACGCAGTATTTT.

This rearrangement joins TRBV18 to TRBJ2-3; D uncertain. The germline CDR1 and CDR2 sequences are KGHSH and LQKENI. The CDR3 runs 13 residues. V lost 2 bases and J lost 0, with 3 bases in between. The CDR3 DNA is TGTGCCAGCTCACCAAGCAGCACAGATACGCAGTATTTT. It specifies CASSPSSTDTQYF.

This clone came up once. The chain is built from TRBV12-5 and TRBJ2-2; D possibly corresponds to TRBD2 (7 bases). Germline loops: CDR1 LGHNT, CDR2 FRNRAP. V lost 4 bases and J lost 3, with 15 bases in between. The CDR3 consists of 16 residues. CDR3 bases: TGTGCTAGTGGTTGGCCAAGGGGGGGCTACACCGGGGAGCTGTTTTTT. This sequence encodes CASGWPRGGYTGELFF.

This chain uses TRBV12-3 or TRBV12-4 with TRBJ1-2, with 8 bases matching TRBD1. V dropped 6 bases and J dropped 6; count of bases not matched to a gene: 3. The length of the CDR3 is 12 residues. CDR3 residues: CASSRDRHGYTF. CDR3 nucleotide sequence: TGTGCCAGCAGCCGGGACAGGCATGGCTACACCTTC.

The chain combines TRBV5-1 with TRBJ1-4; 7 bases match TRBD1. Per the germline V gene, CDR1 is SGHRS and CDR2 is YFSETQ. Trimming at V came to 4 bases and at J to 7 bases, leaving 16 bases not matched to a gene. The CDR3 is 17 amino acids. The CDR3 nucleotides read TGCGCCAGCAGCCCGCCCATATTGACAGGGAGTGGTGAAAAACTGTTTTTT. Translated, it gives CASSPPILTGSGEKLFF.

The gene calls are TRBV6-6 and TRBJ2-2, with TRBD2 identical over 15 bases. The CDR3 contains 17 residues. Germline trimming cut 5 bases from V and 5 bases from J; bases unmatched to any gene: 6. The germline V gene has CDR1 MNHNY and CDR2 SVGAGI (reference sequence). The CDR3 region has the DNA TGTGCCAGCAGTCGGACTAGCGGGGGGGCCGGGACCGGGGAGCTGTTTTTT. Its translation: CASSRTSGGAGTGELFF.

This chain uses TRBV7-3 with TRBJ1-5; the match to TRBD1 covers 10 bases. The CDR3 covers 15 residues. Germline assignment: CDR1 SGHTA and CDR2 FQGTGA. V was clipped by 5 bases and J by 5 bases; unmatched bases: 6. The CDR3 bases are TGTGCCAGCAGCCAGACAGGGGGCGCGGATCAGCCCCAGCATTTT. This gives the protein CASSQTGGADQPQHF.

The rearrangement joins TRBV5-1 to TRBJ2-3, with a tentative D call TRBD1 (6 bases). Trimming stripped 1 base from V and 0 bases from J, with 6 bases between. Germline CDR1 and CDR2: SGHRS and YFSETQ. This CDR3 contains 14 residues. The CDR3 loop is CASSLTGSTDTQYF. CDR3 DNA: TGCGCCAGCAGCTTGACAGGGAGCACAGATACGCAGTATTTT. The variable domain in full, with the rest retrieved from reference TRBV5-1 and TRBJ2-3, is KAGVTQTPRYLIKTRGQQVTLSCSPISGHRSVSWYQQTPGQGLQFLFEYFSETQRNKGNFPGRFSGRQFSNSRSEMNVSTLELGDSALYLCASSLTGSTDTQYFGPGTRLTVL.